This T cell receptor (beta chain) derives from a study of a mutant IDH1 vaccine in newly diagnosed glioma. Background on the study: Following radiotherapy alone, or alongside temozolomide cycles, vaccination was started after an interval of 4-6 weeks. Patients' prior therapy spanned radiotherapy, temozolomide, or both; most underwent both. Treated patients, averaging about 40 years, were 62.5% male and roughly 38% female.

Profiling relied on immunoSEQ multiplex PCR, and the TCRdb table lists in-frame clones only, not all of them. The repertoire consists of 25,000 to 35,000 clones, with around nine tenths occurring once and the leading ten covering around 2.4%. Sample time point: week 23, last vaccination. Vaccinated patients received 300 ug of mutant IDH1 20-mer peptide per dose, with topical imiquimod. This CDR3 is 17 amino acids long. Germline V lookup: CDR1 SGHTA, CDR2 FQGNSA. The V end lost 5 bases, the J end lost 0 bases, and 17 bases lay between the germline ends. Overall study findings and caveats: Among top peripheral T cell clonotypes, changes seemed unrelated to pseudoprogression.

Turning to this clone: No antigen is known for it.

The sample in question was PBMCs, obtained from a glioma patient whose treatment included an IDH1 peptide vaccine. The receptor was isolated from a man aged 35 to 55 with glioma. The rearrangement links TRBV7-2 to TRBJ2-1; possible D gene TRBD2, 5 bases. The CDR3 spells CASSPRGPWGSYNEQFF. The CDR3 DNA reads TGTGCCAGCAGCCCACGGGGTCCTTGGGGCTCCTACAATGAGCAGTTCTTC.